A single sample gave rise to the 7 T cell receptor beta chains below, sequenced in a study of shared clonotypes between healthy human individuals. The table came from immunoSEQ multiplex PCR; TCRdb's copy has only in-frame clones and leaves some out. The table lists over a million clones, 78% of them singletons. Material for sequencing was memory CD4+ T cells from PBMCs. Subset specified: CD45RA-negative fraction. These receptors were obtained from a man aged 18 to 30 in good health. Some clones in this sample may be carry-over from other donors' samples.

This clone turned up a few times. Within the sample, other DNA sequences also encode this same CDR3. CDR3: CASSQGQVLNEKLFF. The DNA for the CDR3 is TGCGCCAGCAGCCAAGGACAGGTTCTTAATGAAAAACTGTTTTTT. This chain uses TRBV4-1 with TRBJ1-4; D may be TRBD1 (6 bases). The V and J ends lost 1 base and 4 bases respectively, with 10 bases between them. The CDR3 sequence is 15 residues long. Germline CDR1 reads MGHRA; CDR2 reads YSYEKL.

For the CDR3, the DNA is TGTGCCAGTGAACAGGGGCCGGGAGAGCAGTACTTC. It codes for CASEQGPGEQYF. The chain is built from TRBV6-1 and TRBJ2-7, with 7 bases matching TRBD1. Trimming removed 9 bases from V and 7 bases from J; junction bases left unmatched: 9. This CDR3 is 12 amino acids long. Germline V gives CDR1 MNHNS, CDR2 SASEGT.

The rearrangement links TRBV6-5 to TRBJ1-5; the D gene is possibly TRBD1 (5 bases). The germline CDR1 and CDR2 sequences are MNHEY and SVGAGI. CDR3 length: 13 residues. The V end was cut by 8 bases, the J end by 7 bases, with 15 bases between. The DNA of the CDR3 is TGTGCCAGCCGGGGGACGGGCAGCCAGCCCCAGCATTTT. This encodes CASRGTGSQPQHF.

DNA of the CDR3: TGTGCCAGCAGAACCTTCGACCGAGGCTACGAGCAGTACTTC. This sequence encodes CASRTFDRGYEQYF. The J gene is TRBJ2-7, the V gene TRBV6-5; D is unclear. The CDR3 runs 14 residues. CDR1 is MNHEY, CDR2 SVGAGI, per germline. V lost 6 bases to trimming and J lost 3 bases, with 15 bases between them.

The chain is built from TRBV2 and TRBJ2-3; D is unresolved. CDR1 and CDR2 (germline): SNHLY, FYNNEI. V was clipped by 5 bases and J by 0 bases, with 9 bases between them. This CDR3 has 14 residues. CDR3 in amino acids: CASSWRTSTDTQYF. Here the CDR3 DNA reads TGTGCCAGCAGTTGGCGGACGAGCACAGATACGCAGTATTTT.

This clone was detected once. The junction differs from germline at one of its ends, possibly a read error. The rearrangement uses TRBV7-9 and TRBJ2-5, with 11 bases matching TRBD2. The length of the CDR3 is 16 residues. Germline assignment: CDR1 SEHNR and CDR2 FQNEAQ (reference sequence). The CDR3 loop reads CTSSRMGTSGKETQYF. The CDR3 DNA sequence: TGTACCAGCAGCCGCATGGGGACTAGCGGAAAAGAGACCCAGTACTTC.

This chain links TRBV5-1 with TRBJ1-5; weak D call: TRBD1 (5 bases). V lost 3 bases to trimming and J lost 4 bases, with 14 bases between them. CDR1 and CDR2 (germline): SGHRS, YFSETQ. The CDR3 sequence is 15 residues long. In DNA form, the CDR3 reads TGCGCCAGCAGCTATACAGGAGAACCTAATCAGCCCCAGCATTTT. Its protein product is CASSYTGEPNQPQHF.